The clone carrying this T cell receptor beta chain was recorded at least ten times. This CDR3 spans 14 amino acids. V shed 5 bases and J 3 bases; nucleotides not matched to a gene: 6. Germline CDR1 reads SGHAT; CDR2 reads FQNNGV. The sample originates from a study of metastatic and nonmetastatic thyroid tumors. For the study at large: It was across blood and tumor or nodule tissue from malignant and benign thyroid patients that repertoires were compared.

TCRdb re-called clones via MiXCR from the PCR reads. Among around 25,000 clones, 15% were seen once, and the ten largest hold more than 3%. None of the patients had undergone any treatment ahead of thyroid surgery. This sequence originates from a female donor with papillary thyroid cancer or a benign thyroid nodule (not recorded which). Some clones in this sample may be carry-over from other donors' samples. V gene TRBV11-2 combines with J gene TRBJ2-7; TRBD2 matches 8 bases. The source material was blood. CDR3 loop: CASSLSGSGYEQYF. The CDR3 bases are TGTGCCAGCAGCCTGAGCGGGAGTGGCTACGAGCAGTACTTC.